Given below is one TCR beta chain in context. This sample is part of a study of blood T cell repertoires in COVID-19. The overall study: Researchers got acute and convalescent COVID-19 samples from the United States, Italy and Spain. From T cells, B-cell-depleted T cells, or PBMCs came the material, which was cDNA or gDNA.

This CDR3 region has 17 residues. The germline V gene has CDR1 SGHVS and CDR2 FNYEAQ. Germline trimming cut 3 bases from V and 6 bases from J; bases unmatched to any gene: 11. Per the original methods: Cell counts per sample came from amplifying reference gene primers. Generated by immunoSEQ multiplex PCR, the TCRdb table keeps only in-frame clones and is missing some. Clonal size and the V and J genes are those of that table, whereas D and trimming came from the DNA. The data contain fewer than 250,000 clones, 89% of them seen just once; the ten biggest clones take up about 5%. The rearrangement uses TRBV7-6 and TRBJ2-2; TRBD1 matches at 9 bases. The sequencing input was peripheral blood. The receptor comes from a woman aged 40 to 49 with acute or convalescent COVID-19. The CDR3 nucleotides are TGTGCCAGCAGCTTCTTCACAGGGGGCGGTGGTGCCGGGGAGCTGTTTTTT. It is translated as CASSFFTGGGGAGELFF.